This is a list of T cell receptor beta chains from one sample in a study of blood T cell repertoires in COVID-19. Sequenced by immunoSEQ multiplex PCR; TCRdb stores in-frame clones only, minus some. Of over 450,000 clones in the sample, 85% to 90% were seen once. Sequenced sample: peripheral blood. The origin of the receptors is a woman aged 50 to 60 with COVID-19, enrolled during active disease. Both conserved end residues are part of each CDR3. Each record gives: D gene, V gene, J gene, CDR3 DNA, CDR3 protein. A D gene is named only where the DNA matches it firmly.

d_call: .; v_call: TRBV28; j_call: TRBJ1-4; cdr3_nt: TGTGCCAGCAGTCAAGCTACGGGGGGCGATGAAAAACTGTTTTTT; cdr3_aa: CASSQATGGDEKLFF
d_call: TRBD2; v_call: TRBV28; j_call: TRBJ2-3; cdr3_nt: TGTGCCAGCAGTTCCCTAGCGGGGGGATCGACGCGCACAGATACGCAGTATTTT; cdr3_aa: CASSSLAGGSTRTDTQYF
d_call: .; v_call: TRBV2; j_call: TRBJ1-2; cdr3_nt: TGTGCCAGCAGTGAAGACAGGGACTATGGCTACACCTTC; cdr3_aa: CASSEDRDYGYTF
d_call: .; v_call: TRBV24-1; j_call: TRBJ2-2; cdr3_nt: TGTGCCACCAGTGATCGAAATACAGGGAACACCGGGGAGCTGTTTTTT; cdr3_aa: CATSDRNTGNTGELFF
d_call: .; v_call: TRBV6-2/TRBV6-3; j_call: TRBJ1-2; cdr3_nt: TGTGCCAGCAGCGCGGGGGTATTCTATGGCTACACCTTC; cdr3_aa: CASSAGVFYGYTF
d_call: .; v_call: TRBV7-2; j_call: TRBJ2-3; cdr3_nt: TGTGCCAGCAGCTTACGACTCCAGACCACAGATACGCAGTATTTT; cdr3_aa: CASSLRLQTTDTQYF
d_call: .; v_call: TRBV12-3/TRBV12-4; j_call: TRBJ1-1; cdr3_nt: TGTGCCAGCAGCCAGATTCGGGGGAATGAAGCTTTCTTT; cdr3_aa: CASSQIRGNEAFF
d_call: TRBD1; v_call: TRBV5-8; j_call: TRBJ2-3; cdr3_nt: TGTGCCAGCAGTACCGGGGACAGGTACACAGATACGCAGTATTTT; cdr3_aa: CASSTGDRYTDTQYF
d_call: TRBD1; v_call: TRBV27; j_call: TRBJ2-3; cdr3_nt: TGTGCCAGCAGTTTATCAGGGGGCGCGTCCCCAGATACGCAGTATTTT; cdr3_aa: CASSLSGGASPDTQYF
d_call: .; v_call: TRBV29-1; j_call: TRBJ2-2; cdr3_nt: TGCAGCGCCCCCGGGGGACTTAACACCGGGGAGCTGTTTTTT; cdr3_aa: CSAPGGLNTGELFF
d_call: TRBD2; v_call: TRBV2; j_call: TRBJ2-1; cdr3_nt: TGTGCCAGCAGTGTTTCCGGGGGGGAAGGGGAGCAGTTCTTC; cdr3_aa: CASSVSGGEGEQFF
d_call: .; v_call: TRBV18; j_call: TRBJ1-5; cdr3_nt: TGTGCCAGCTCACCTACGGAGAATCAGCCCCAGCATTTT; cdr3_aa: CASSPTENQPQHF